This is a list of T cell receptor beta chains from one sample in a study of beta chain features in type 1 diabetes. Assay used: immunoSEQ multiplex PCR; TCRdb lists only in-frame clones, some missing. The table lists some 170,000 clones, roughly 65% of them singletons. The sequencing input was naive CD4+ T cells from blood. The source of these receptors is a man aged 30 to 39 with type 1 diabetes. Each CDR3 is given with its conserved first and last residue. A D gene is named only where the DNA matches it firmly. Size tells how often a clone was seen (once, few, many) or the class of an expanded clone, and some rows leave it out.

V	D	J	size	DNA	CDR3
TRBV6-5	TRBD1	TRBJ1-6	NA	TGTGCCAGCAGTGACAGGGCAGATAATTCACCCCTCCACTTT	CASSDRADNSPLHF
TRBV9	NA	TRBJ1-6	few	TGTGCCAGCAGCGTAGAAGGGAGGCATAATTCACCCCTCCACTTT	CASSVEGRHNSPLHF
TRBV4-3	TRBD2	TRBJ2-7	NA	TGCGCCAGCAGCCAAGGACTAGCGATCGACGAGCAGTACTTC	CASSQGLAIDEQYF
TRBV19	NA	TRBJ2-5	NA	TGTGCCAGTAGTATCTGGGGAGAGACCCAGTACTTC	CASSIWGETQYF
TRBV29-1	NA	TRBJ2-7	NA	TGCAGCGTTGCGGTTTTGGTACCCTACGAGCAGTACTTC	CSVAVLVPYEQYF
TRBV15	TRBD1	TRBJ1-1	NA	TGTGCCACCAGCAGAGATTTGGGACAGGTGTACACTGAAGCTTTCTTT	CATSRDLGQVYTEAFF
TRBV7-9	NA	TRBJ2-7	NA	TGTGCCAGCTCACGCTCCTACGAGCAGTACTTC	CASSRSYEQYF
TRBV6-5	NA	TRBJ1-1	NA	TGTGCCAGCAGTTACCGTCTAGAGGCTGAAGCTTTCTTT	CASSYRLEAEAFF
TRBV27	NA	TRBJ2-3	NA	TGTGCCAGCAGTTTATACCCCACTAGCACAGATACGCAGTATTTT	CASSLYPTSTDTQYF
TRBV29-1	NA	TRBJ2-1	NA	TGCAGCGTGAGACTCCCCTCCAATGAGCAGTTCTTC	CSVRLPSNEQFF
TRBV5-1	NA	TRBJ2-6	NA	TGCGCCAGCAGCAAGGACGTTCTTCCCAACGTCCTGACTTTC	CASSKDVLPNVLTF
TRBV9	NA	TRBJ2-2	NA	TGTGCCAGCAGCCCGGGACAACTTAGTGCCGGGGAGCTGTTTTTT	CASSPGQLSAGELFF
TRBV18	NA	TRBJ2-1	NA	TGTGCCAGCTCACCACCCCGGGACACGAGCTCCTACAATGAGCAGTTCTTC	CASSPPRDTSSYNEQFF
TRBV27	NA	TRBJ2-5	NA	TGTGCCAGCAGCCCACGGGTTGCGGGGACGACGGAGACCCAGTACTTC	CASSPRVAGTTETQYF
TRBV30	TRBD1	TRBJ2-3	few	TGTGCCTGGAGTGTCCCCGGGACAGGGGATACAGATACGCAGTATTTT	CAWSVPGTGDTDTQYF
TRBV29-1	NA	TRBJ2-3	few	TGCAGCGTCCGGACAGACACAGATACGCAGTATTTT	CSVRTDTDTQYF
TRBV15	NA	TRBJ1-5	NA	TGTGCCACCAGCAGAGATAGAGGAGAGTGGGGCAATCAGCCCCAGCATTTT	CATSRDRGEWGNQPQHF
TRBV15	NA	TRBJ2-3	NA	TGTGCCACCAAGACAGGAGCAACTAGCACAGATACGCAGTATTTT	CATKTGATSTDTQYF
TRBV9	TRBD2	TRBJ2-5	NA	TGTGCCAGCACTGCGGGGGGTGGCCAAGAGACCCAGTACTTC	CASTAGGGQETQYF
TRBV13	NA	TRBJ2-7	few	TGTGCCAGCAGCGGGAGGTACGAGCAGTACTTC	CASSGRYEQYF
TRBV7-2	NA	TRBJ2-7	NA	TGTGCCAGCAGACAAGTGTCTGTCAGCGGCGAGCAGTACTTC	CASRQVSVSGEQYF
TRBV10-2	NA	TRBJ2-3	NA	TGCGCCAGCAGTCGGGATTTAACGCAGTATTTT	CASSRDLTQYF
TRBV29-1	TRBD1	TRBJ2-1	NA	TGCAGCGCGGGACAGTATGCCAATGAGCAGTTCTTC	CSAGQYANEQFF
TRBV9	TRBD1	TRBJ2-1	NA	TGTGCCAGCAGCGTAGAGGGGGCGTCCTACAATGAGCAGTTCTTC	CASSVEGASYNEQFF
TRBV7-9	NA	TRBJ1-1	NA	TGTGCCAGCAGCCCCACCCTCTACGATAACACTGAAGCTTTCTTT	CASSPTLYDNTEAFF
TRBV5-1	TRBD2	TRBJ2-1	NA	TGCGCCAGCAGCCAAGAAGGACTAGCAGATGAGCAGTTCTTC	CASSQEGLADEQFF
TRBV30	NA	TRBJ1-2	NA	TGTGCCTGGAGTCCATTTAACCCCTATGGCTACACCTTC	CAWSPFNPYGYTF
TRBV29-1	NA	TRBJ1-1	NA	TGCAGCGTTTCCGGGACACCTAACACTGAAGCTTTCTTT	CSVSGTPNTEAFF
TRBV29-1	TRBD1	TRBJ1-5	NA	TGCAGCGTGGGAATACAGGGGCTCAATGGGCCCCAGCATTTT	CSVGIQGLNGPQHF
TRBV23-1	NA	TRBJ2-7	few	TGCGCCAGCAGTCAATGGAGGTTTCGCTGCGAGCAGTACTTC	CASSQWRFRCEQYF
TRBV25-1	NA	TRBJ2-4	NA	TGTGCCAGCAGTGAGGGAGCCAAAAACATTCAGTACTTC	CASSEGAKNIQYF
TRBV9	NA	TRBJ2-3	NA	TGTGCCAGCAGCGTAGTTCAGCCGACAGATACGCAGTATTTT	CASSVVQPTDTQYF
TRBV29-1	TRBD2	TRBJ2-3	NA	TGCAGCGTTGGCCGACTAGCGGGGGGAGTCGTCCCTCGCACAGATACGCAGTATTTT	CSVGRLAGGVVPRTDTQYF
TRBV11-2	NA	TRBJ2-3	NA	TGTGCCAGCAGAAGTCATAGCACAGATACGCAGTATTTT	CASRSHSTDTQYF
TRBV30	NA	TRBJ2-1	few	TGTGCCTGGAGTGGAACCTCTGAGCAGTTCTTC	CAWSGTSEQFF
TRBV30	NA	TRBJ2-7	NA	TGTGCCTGGAGTGTACAGGCTGGGCTCGAGCAGTACTTC	CAWSVQAGLEQYF
TRBV29-1	NA	TRBJ1-4	few	TGCAGCGTGATTAGAGGTGAAAAACTGTTTTTT	CSVIRGEKLFF
TRBV4-3	NA	TRBJ1-5	NA	TGCGCCAGCAGCCAAGAAACAGGGTATCATCAGCCCCAGCATTTT	CASSQETGYHQPQHF
TRBV10-3	NA	TRBJ2-5	once	TGTGCCATCAGTGAACTATCACAAGAGACCCAGTACTTC	CAISELSQETQYF
TRBV7-2	NA	TRBJ2-2	NA	TGTGCCAGCAGCTTCGAGGGGTTCGCCGGGGAGCTGTTTTTT	CASSFEGFAGELFF
TRBV7-9	NA	TRBJ2-3	NA	TGTGCCAGCAGCGTACAGGATACAGATACGCAGTATTTT	CASSVQDTDTQYF
TRBV29-1	NA	TRBJ2-3	few	TGCAGCGTGGGCCCAGATACGCAGTATTTT	CSVGPDTQYF
TRBV30	TRBD1	TRBJ1-6	NA	TGTGCCTGGAGTGCCGGGACAGCCGATTCACCCCTCCACTTT	CAWSAGTADSPLHF
TRBV7-9	NA	TRBJ2-5	NA	TGTGCCAGCAGCTTAGAAGGGACCCAGTACTTC	CASSLEGTQYF
TRBV27	NA	TRBJ2-6	few	TGTGCCAGCAGTTTAAGGCTCTCTGGGGCCAACGTCCTGACTTTC	CASSLRLSGANVLTF
TRBV30	TRBD1	TRBJ1-5	NA	TGTGCCTGGGCCGGGACAGGGTCGGAGCCCCAGCATTTT	CAWAGTGSEPQHF
TRBV7-2	TRBD2	TRBJ2-5	few	TGTGCCAGCAGCTTAGAAAATACTAGCGGTTATCAGACCCAGTACTTC	CASSLENTSGYQTQYF
TRBV29-1	NA	TRBJ2-7	NA	TGCAGCGTTGGACTGGGGGACGGTATCGTGCAGTACTTC	CSVGLGDGIVQYF
TRBV4-1	NA	TRBJ2-1	few	TGCGCCAGCAGCCAACCAACCTTGGACCTTCCTGAGCAGTTCTTC	CASSQPTLDLPEQFF